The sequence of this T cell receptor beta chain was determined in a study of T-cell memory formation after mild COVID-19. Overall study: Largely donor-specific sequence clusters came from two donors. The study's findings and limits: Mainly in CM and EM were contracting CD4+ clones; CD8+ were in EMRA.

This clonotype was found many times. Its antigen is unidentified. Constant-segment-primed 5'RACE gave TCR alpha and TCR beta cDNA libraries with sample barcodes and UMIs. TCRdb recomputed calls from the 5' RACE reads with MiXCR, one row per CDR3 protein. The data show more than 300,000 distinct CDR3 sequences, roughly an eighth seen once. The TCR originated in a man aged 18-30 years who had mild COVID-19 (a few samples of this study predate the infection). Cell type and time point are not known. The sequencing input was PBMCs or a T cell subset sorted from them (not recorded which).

CDR3 DNA: TGCGCCAGCAGCCAAGAGGGACTAGCGATGAACACCGGGGAGCTGTTTTTT. Protein sequence: CASSQEGLAMNTGELFF. The J gene is TRBJ2-2, the V gene TRBV5-1; 10 nucleotides line up with TRBD2. Germline CDR1 and CDR2: SGHRS and YFSETQ. The V gene end was trimmed by 4 bases and the J gene end by 1 base; junction bases not matched to a gene: 7. This CDR3 is 17 amino acids long.